The rows below give T cell receptor beta chains drawn from one sample of a study of blood T cell repertoires in COVID-19. The assay was immunoSEQ multiplex PCR, and TCRdb's table has in-frame clones only and misses some. Among approximately 150,000 clones listed, about nine tenths were seen once. Sequenced: peripheral blood. Receptors were obtained from a woman aged 60-75 years who had recovered from COVID-19. CDR3s include the opening cysteine and the closing phenylalanine or tryptophan. The D gene is left open where the match is weak. Size tells how often a clone was seen (once, few, many) or the class of an expanded clone, and some rows leave it out.

TRBV10-1	TRBD2	.	TRBJ2-7	CASSAGTSGGYEQYF	TGCGCCAGCAGTGCCGGGACTAGCGGGGGCTACGAGCAGTACTTC
TRBV4-1	.	.	TRBJ1-2	CASSQAVRGLDGYTF	TGCGCCAGCAGCCAAGCGGTTCGGGGTTTAGATGGCTACACCTTC
TRBV6-5	TRBD1	once	TRBJ1-1	CASSPGGQGNTEAFF	TGTGCCAGCAGCCCGGGCGGACAGGGCAACACTGAAGCTTTCTTT
TRBV7-9	TRBD2	.	TRBJ2-3	CASSSPGLVHTDTQYF	TGTGCCAGCAGCTCACCCGGACTAGTCCACACAGATACGCAGTATTTT
TRBV27	.	.	TRBJ1-5	CASSFRTGRTPQHF	TGTGCCAGCAGTTTCCGTACAGGGAGAACGCCCCAGCATTTT
TRBV6-6	.	.	TRBJ2-2	CASSRRWYVGGPLNTGELFF	TGTGCCAGCAGTCGCCGGTGGTATGTCGGGGGTCCATTGAACACCGGGGAGCTGTTTTTT
TRBV11-2	.	.	TRBJ2-1	CASSLEDSQWDEQFF	TGTGCCAGCAGCTTAGAAGACAGCCAGTGGGATGAGCAGTTCTTC
TRBV25-1	.	.	TRBJ1-2	CATNQGETNYGYTF	TGTGCCACCAACCAAGGAGAGACTAACTATGGCTACACCTTC
TRBV12-2	.	.	TRBJ1-5	CASRLAERPAPSNQPQHF	TGTGCAAGTCGCTTAGCGGAGCGCCCAGCCCCAAGCAATCAGCCCCAGCATTTT
TRBV7-6	TRBD2	.	TRBJ2-1	CASSSNSGTSGPNEQFF	TGTGCCAGCAGCTCAAATTCCGGGACTAGCGGACCCAATGAGCAGTTCTTC
TRBV6-5	TRBD2	.	TRBJ2-5	CASRNTGTSFETQYF	TGTGCCAGCAGAAATACCGGGACTAGCTTCGAGACCCAGTACTTC
TRBV10-1	.	many	TRBJ2-3	CATSGSGSTDTQYF	TGCGCCACCTCTGGTAGCGGCAGCACAGATACGCAGTATTTT
TRBV5-1	.	.	TRBJ2-2	CASSSQGTGELFF	TGCGCCAGCAGCTCCCAGGGCACCGGGGAGCTGTTTTTT
TRBV3-1/TRBV3-2	TRBD1	.	TRBJ2-1	CASRHWTGGDENEQFF	TGTGCCAGCAGGCATTGGACAGGGGGGGACGAGAATGAGCAGTTCTTC
TRBV11-3	.	.	TRBJ1-5	CASSLDLNRDTNQPQHF	TGTGCCAGCAGCTTAGATCTAAATCGGGACACCAATCAGCCCCAGCATTTT
TRBV9	.	.	TRBJ2-2	CASSVNDLITGELFF	TGTGCCAGCAGCGTCAATGACTTAATTACCGGGGAGCTGTTTTTT
TRBV11-1	.	.	TRBJ2-1	CASSLTWASYNEQFF	TGTGCCAGCAGCTTAACCTGGGCCTCCTACAATGAGCAGTTCTTC
TRBV2	.	.	TRBJ1-5	CASSVQGNQPQHF	TGTGCCAGCAGTGTTCAGGGAAATCAGCCCCAGCATTTT
TRBV15	.	.	TRBJ1-1	CATSRVRTEAFF	TGTGCCACCAGCAGAGTTCGGACTGAAGCTTTCTTT
TRBV28	.	.	TRBJ1-2	CASSINYGYTF	TGTGCCAGCTCTATTAACTATGGCTACACCTTC
TRBV29-1	TRBD1	once	TRBJ2-7	CSVERTGEGEQYF	TGCAGCGTTGAACGGACAGGGGAGGGCGAGCAGTACTTC